This T cell receptor beta chain was recovered during a study of T cells in women clearing cervical HPV infection. With regard to this clone: The read gets to within 3 residues of the CDR3 end, and the germline J gene fills in the rest.

The CDR3 length is 16 residues. V was clipped by 1 base and J by 5 bases; unmatched bases: 6. Germline CDR1 reads SGHRS; CDR2 reads YFSETQ. Generated by immunoSEQ multiplex PCR, the TCRdb table keeps only in-frame clones and is missing some. This specimen shows roughly 37,000 clones; the ten leading clones hold 6% to 6.5%. The chain links TRBV5-1 to TRBJ2-5; 12 nucleotides align to TRBD2. What was sequenced was blood buffy coat. The sequence derives from a woman between 18 and 70 years old with a cervical HPV16 infection that either progressed to CIN3+ or cleared (not recorded which). Partial CDR3 DNA: TGCGCCAGCAGCTTGTCGATGACTAGCGGGAGCGAGACC. As protein: CASSLSMTSGSET. The full-length CDR3 reads as CASSLSMTSGSETQYF.